The clone carrying this T cell receptor (beta chain) was detected a few times. What it recognizes is unknown. The same CDR3 arises from other DNA sequences in this sample as well. The PCR contained 60 Vbeta and 13 Jbeta primers. The table came from immunoSEQ multiplex PCR; TCRdb's copy has only in-frame clones and leaves some out. Of 60,000 to 70,000 clones listed, about 61% are singletons. This sample is drawn from a study of cytomegalovirus exposure and HLA in healthy donors. Losses at the gene ends were 9 bases for V and 6 bases for J; bases not matched to a gene: 5. This CDR3 contains 12 residues. Germline V CDR1 and CDR2: MDHEN, SYDVKM. Study-wide results and caveats: Compared with the roughly 700-donor mean, an Asian-associated ancestry cluster reportedly had fewer N-insertions, according to a later analysis.

The sequence came from a woman aged 45-65 years in good health and CMV-seronegative. The chain is built from TRBV28 and TRBJ1-2, with 9 bases lining up with TRBD1. The sequencing input was PBMCs. The CDR3 reads CARWDRVNGYTF. The DNA of the CDR3 is TGTGCCAGATGGGACAGGGTAAATGGCTACACCTTC.